This T cell receptor beta chain was obtained from a study of blood T cells in healthy people across ages. Study-wide findings and caveats: No one knew whether donors had CMV, which possibly confounded expanded clonotype changes.

CDR1 SGHTA and CDR2 FQGNSA come from the germline V gene. The V end was cut by 5 bases, the J end by 2 bases, with 18 bases between. The CDR3 covers 16 residues. The authors extracted at least 6 micrograms of total RNA per sample. As concerns this clonotype: Its matching antigen is unknown.

A J-beta primer mix and a sample-barcoded 5' primer were used in a second PCR of roughly 7 to 12 cycles. Unique molecular identifiers of 12 random nucleotides labeled each cDNA. No fewer than 2.5 million CDR3-containing paired-end reads came from each sample. Each CDR3 protein is one row after TCRdb ran MiXCR on the 5' RACE reads. Of about 1.1 million distinct CDR3 sequences in the sample, roughly two fifths were seen once. The rearrangement joins TRBV7-2 to TRBJ1-1; maybe TRBD1 (6 bases). The receptor was isolated from a man aged 18 to 35 in good health. Sequenced input: blood. CDR3 protein: CASSQEGGEGNTEAFF. In nucleotides, the CDR3 is TGTGCCAGCAGCCAAGAGGGGGGGGAAGGCAACACTGAAGCTTTCTTT.